What follows describes a single T cell receptor (beta chain). This receptor's antigen is unknown. Base qualities were left out, and no much larger clone turns up one base away. The library relied on the immunoSEQ multiplex PCR assay. TCRdb retrieved this table from immuneACCESS and kept in-frame rearrangements only. Not all clones are present; in checked studies, unresolved V genes account for under half, and no reason is known for the remainder. The sample contains about 48,000 clones, over 90% of them found a single time. About 20% of the sample is held by the ten biggest clonotypes. The data derive from a study of control samples from healthy donors and cancer patients (dated by TCRdb to the early 2020s). From cysteine to phenylalanine, the CDR3 is 13 amino acids long. Only the CDR3 part of the read is kept: 39 bases, read in frame from the first base. For CDR1 and CDR2, the germline V gene lists MNHEY and SVGAGI. Compared with germline, V lacks 9 bases and J lacks 5 bases; bases without a gene match: 6.

This TCR derives from a woman aged 45-65 years with head and neck cancer. The specimen was PBMCs. The V and J segments used are TRBV6-5 and TRBJ2-2, with TRBD2 identical over 7 junction bases. CDR3 protein: CASRLALTGELFF. The DNA sequence follows: TGTGCCAGTCGACTAGCCCTTACCGGGGAGCTGTTTTTT.